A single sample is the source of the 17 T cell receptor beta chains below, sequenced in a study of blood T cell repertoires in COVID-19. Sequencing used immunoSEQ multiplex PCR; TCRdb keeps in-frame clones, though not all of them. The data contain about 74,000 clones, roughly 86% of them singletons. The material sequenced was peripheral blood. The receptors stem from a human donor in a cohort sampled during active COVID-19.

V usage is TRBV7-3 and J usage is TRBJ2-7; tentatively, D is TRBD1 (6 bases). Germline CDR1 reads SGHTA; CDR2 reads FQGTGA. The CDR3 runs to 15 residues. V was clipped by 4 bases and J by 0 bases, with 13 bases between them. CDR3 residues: CASSSDSFSSYEQYF. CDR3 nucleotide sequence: TGTGCCAGCAGCTCGGACAGCTTTAGCTCCTACGAGCAGTACTTC.

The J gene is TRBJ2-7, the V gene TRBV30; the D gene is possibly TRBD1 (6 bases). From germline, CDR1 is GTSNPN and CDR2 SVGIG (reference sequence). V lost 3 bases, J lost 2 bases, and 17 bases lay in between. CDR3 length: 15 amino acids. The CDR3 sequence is CAWRFGQGSTYEQYF. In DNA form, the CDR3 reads TGTGCCTGGAGATTTGGCCAGGGGTCTACCTACGAGCAGTACTTC.

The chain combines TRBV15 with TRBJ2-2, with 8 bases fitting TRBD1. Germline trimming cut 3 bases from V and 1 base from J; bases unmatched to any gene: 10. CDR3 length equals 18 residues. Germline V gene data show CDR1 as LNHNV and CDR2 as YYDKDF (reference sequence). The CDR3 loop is CATSSLTGVKGNTGELFF. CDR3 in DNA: TGTGCCACCAGCAGTCTGACAGGGGTAAAGGGGAACACCGGGGAGCTGTTTTTT.

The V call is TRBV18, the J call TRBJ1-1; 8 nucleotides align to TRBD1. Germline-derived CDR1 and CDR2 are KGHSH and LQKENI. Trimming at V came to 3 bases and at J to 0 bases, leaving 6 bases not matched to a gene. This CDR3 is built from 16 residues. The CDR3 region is CASSPSDRAMNTEAFF. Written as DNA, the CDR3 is TGTGCCAGCTCACCCTCGGACAGGGCCATGAACACTGAAGCTTTCTTT. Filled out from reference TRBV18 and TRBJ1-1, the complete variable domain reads NAGVMQNPRHLVRRRGQEARLRCSPMKGHSHVYWYRQLPEEGLKFMVYLQKENIIDESGMPKERFSAEFPKEGPSILRIQQVVRGDSAAYFCASSPSDRAMNTEAFFGQGTRLTVV.

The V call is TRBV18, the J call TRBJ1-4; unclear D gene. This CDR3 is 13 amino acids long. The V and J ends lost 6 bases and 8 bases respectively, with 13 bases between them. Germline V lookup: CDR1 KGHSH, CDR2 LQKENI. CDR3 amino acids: CASSSSTEEKLFF. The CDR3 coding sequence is TGTGCCAGCTCTAGTTCCACAGAGGAAAAACTGTTTTTT.

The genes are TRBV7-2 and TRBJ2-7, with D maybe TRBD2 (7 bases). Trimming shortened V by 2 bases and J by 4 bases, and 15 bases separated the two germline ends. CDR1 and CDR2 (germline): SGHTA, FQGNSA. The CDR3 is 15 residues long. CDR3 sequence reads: CASSLTPAGAYEQYF. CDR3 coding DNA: TGTGCCAGCAGCTTAACTCCGGCGGGGGCTTACGAGCAGTACTTC. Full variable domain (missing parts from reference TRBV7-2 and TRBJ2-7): GAGVSQSPSNKVTEKGKDVELRCDPISGHTALYWYRQSLGQGLEFLIYFQGNSAPDKSGLPSDRFSAERTGGSVSTLTIQRTQQEDSAVYLCASSLTPAGAYEQYFGPGTRLTVT.

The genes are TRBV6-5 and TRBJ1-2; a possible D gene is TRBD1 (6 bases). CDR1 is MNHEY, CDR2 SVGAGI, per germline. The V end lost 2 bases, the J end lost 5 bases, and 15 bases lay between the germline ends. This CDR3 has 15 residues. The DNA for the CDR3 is TGTGCCAGCAGTTACACAGGGACCGAACTTTATGGCTACACCTTC. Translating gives CASSYTGTELYGYTF.

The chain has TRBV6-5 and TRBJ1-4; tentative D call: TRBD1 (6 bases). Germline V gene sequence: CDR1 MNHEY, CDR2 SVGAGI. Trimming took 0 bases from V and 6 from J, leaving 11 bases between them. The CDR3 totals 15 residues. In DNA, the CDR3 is TGTGCCAGCAGTTACTCGAACAGGGTGTATGAAAAACTGTTTTTT. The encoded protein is CASSYSNRVYEKLFF.

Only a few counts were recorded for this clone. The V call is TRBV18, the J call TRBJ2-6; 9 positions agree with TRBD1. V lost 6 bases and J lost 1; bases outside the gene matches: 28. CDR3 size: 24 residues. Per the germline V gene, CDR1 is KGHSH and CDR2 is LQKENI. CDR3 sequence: CASSQLGLQGALKWGSSGANVLTF. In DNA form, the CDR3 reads TGTGCCAGCTCCCAACTGGGGCTACAGGGGGCGCTTAAATGGGGTTCGTCTGGGGCCAACGTCCTGACTTTC.

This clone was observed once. The CDR3 nucleotides read TGCACCAGCGGGGGGAGGGGGATGAACACTGAAGCTTTCTTT. This gives the protein CTSGGRGMNTEAFF. The chain recombines TRBV1 with TRBJ1-1. TRBV1 corresponds to a pseudogene. This CDR3 is 14 amino acids long.

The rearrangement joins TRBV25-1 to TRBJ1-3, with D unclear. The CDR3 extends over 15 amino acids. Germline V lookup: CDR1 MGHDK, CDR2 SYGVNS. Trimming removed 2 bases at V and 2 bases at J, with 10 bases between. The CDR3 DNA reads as TGTGCCAGCAGTGAACCTGGCGGGGCTGGAAACACCATATATTTT. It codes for CASSEPGGAGNTIYF.

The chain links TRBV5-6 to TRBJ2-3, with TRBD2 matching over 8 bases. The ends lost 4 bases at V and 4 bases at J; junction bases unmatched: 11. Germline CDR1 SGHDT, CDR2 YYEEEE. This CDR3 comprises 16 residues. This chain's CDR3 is CASSTTGLEGADTQYF. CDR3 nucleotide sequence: TGTGCCAGCAGCACGACGGGACTAGAGGGGGCAGATACGCAGTATTTT.

DNA for the CDR3: TGTGCCAGCAGTCAGACAGGGAACACTGAAGCTTTCTTT. Translated: CASSQTGNTEAFF. The chain uses TRBV7-2 and TRBJ1-1; weak D call: TRBD1 (6 bases). Germline V gene sequence: CDR1 SGHTA, CDR2 FQGNSA. The CDR3 contains 13 residues. The V gene lost 6 bases and the J gene lost 1 base, with 9 bases spanning the gap.

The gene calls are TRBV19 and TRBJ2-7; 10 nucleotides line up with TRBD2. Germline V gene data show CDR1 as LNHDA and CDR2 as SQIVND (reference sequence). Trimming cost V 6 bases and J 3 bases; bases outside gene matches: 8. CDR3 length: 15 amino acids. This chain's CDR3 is CASRRTSGDDYEQYF. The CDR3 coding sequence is TGTGCCAGTAGAAGAACTAGCGGGGACGACTACGAGCAGTACTTC.

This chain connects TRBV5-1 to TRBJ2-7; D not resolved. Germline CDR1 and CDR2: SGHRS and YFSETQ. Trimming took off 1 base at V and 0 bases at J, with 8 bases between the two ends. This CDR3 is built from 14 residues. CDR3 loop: CASSLSLSSYEQYF. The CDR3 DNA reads TGCGCCAGCAGCTTGAGTCTCAGCTCCTACGAGCAGTACTTC.

CDR3 DNA sequence: TGTGCCAGCAGTTTCTTACAGGGGGCTGGAGAAGCTTTCTTT. Translation: CASSFLQGAGEAFF. The rearrangement uses TRBV27 and TRBJ1-1, with TRBD1 matching over 9 bases. Germline V gives CDR1 MNHEY, CDR2 SMNVEV (reference sequence). The CDR3 consists of 14 residues. V trimming: 3 bases; J trimming: 8 bases; junction bases outside the gene matches: 7.

CDR3 DNA: TGCGCCAGCAGCTTTTCGGGGAAGAACTACGAGCAGTACTTC. This gives the protein CASSFSGKNYEQYF. V gene TRBV5-1 combines with J gene TRBJ2-7; possible D gene TRBD2, 5 bases. The germline gives CDR1 SGHRS, CDR2 YFSETQ. V was shortened by 2 bases and J by 3 bases, with 12 bases between the two germline ends. The CDR3 is made up of 14 amino acids.